This T cell receptor (beta chain) comes out of a study of cytomegalovirus exposure and HLA in healthy donors. Assay: immunoSEQ multiplex PCR; the TCRdb copy retains only in-frame clones and omits some. The data contain some 150,000 clones, about 89% of them singletons. For this clone: Its antigen is not known.

Germline values: CDR1 SGDLS, CDR2 YYNGEE. J lost 2 bases, V lost 0 bases, and 3 bases had no gene match. This CDR3 is built from 15 residues. A roughly 120-subject validation cohort, separate from the approximately 720-subject first cohort, supplied the donors. Study outcomes and limitations: Testing in vitro showed three CMV-associated chains specific for CMV antigens. The TCR clusters that emerged in the first cohort tended, a later analysis found, to co-occur in the 95 to 150 validation repertoires.

This chain joins TRBV9 and TRBJ2-7, with 9 bases that match TRBD2. The TCR comes from a man aged 18 to 30 in good health and CMV-seropositive. Sequencing was performed on PBMCs. The CDR3 spells CASSVDPSGTYEQYF. Here the CDR3 DNA reads TGTGCCAGCAGCGTAGATCCTAGCGGGACCTACGAGCAGTACTTC.